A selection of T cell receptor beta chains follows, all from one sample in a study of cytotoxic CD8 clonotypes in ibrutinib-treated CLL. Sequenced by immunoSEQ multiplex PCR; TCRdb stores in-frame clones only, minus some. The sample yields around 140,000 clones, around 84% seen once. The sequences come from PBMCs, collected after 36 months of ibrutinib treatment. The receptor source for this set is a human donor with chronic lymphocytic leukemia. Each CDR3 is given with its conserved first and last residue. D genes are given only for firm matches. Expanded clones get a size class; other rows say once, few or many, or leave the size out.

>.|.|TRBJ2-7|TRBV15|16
CATSREIFGASYEQYF
TGTGCCACCAGCAGAGAAATTTTCGGAGCTTCCTACGAGCAGTACTTC
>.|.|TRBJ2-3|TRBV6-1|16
CASRETGAVGTDTQYF
TGTGCCAGCAGGGAAACCGGGGCAGTTGGCACAGATACGCAGTATTTT
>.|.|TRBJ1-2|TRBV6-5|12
CASSPGTPGYTF
TGTGCCAGCAGTCCCGGGACACCTGGCTACACCTTC
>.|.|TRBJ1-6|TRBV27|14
CASRRVEYNSPLHF
TGTGCCAGCAGGAGGGTAGAGTATAATTCACCCCTCCACTTT
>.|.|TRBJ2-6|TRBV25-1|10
CASGANVLTF
TGTGCCTCTGGGGCCAACGTCCTGACTTTC
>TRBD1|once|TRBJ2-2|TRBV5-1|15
CASSLRTGDTGELFF
TGCGCCAGCAGCTTGCGGACAGGGGACACCGGGGAGCTGTTTTTT
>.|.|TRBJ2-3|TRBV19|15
CASTLRGKGTDTQYF
TGTGCCAGCACCCTCCGGGGAAAGGGCACAGATACGCAGTATTTT
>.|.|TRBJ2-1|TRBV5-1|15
CASSLAPSYYNEQFF
TGCGCCAGCAGCTTGGCTCCCTCGTACTACAATGAGCAGTTCTTC
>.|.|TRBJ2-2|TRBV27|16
CASSLIGTLNTGELFF
TGTGCCAGCAGTTTAATCGGCACCCTGAACACCGGGGAGCTGTTTTTT
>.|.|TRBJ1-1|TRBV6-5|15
CASRARPLERGEAFF
TGTGCCAGCAGGGCGCGCCCCCTAGAGAGAGGAGAAGCTTTCTTT
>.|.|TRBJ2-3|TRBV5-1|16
CASSLEGRTSTDTQYF
TGCGCCAGCAGCTTGGAAGGCAGAACAAGCACAGATACGCAGTATTTT
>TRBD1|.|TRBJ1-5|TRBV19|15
CASSILDRVDQPQHF
TGTGCCAGTAGTATACTGGACAGGGTGGATCAGCCCCAGCATTTT
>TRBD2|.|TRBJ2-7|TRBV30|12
CAWSKSGGEQYF
TGTGCCTGGAGTAAGTCGGGGGGCGAGCAGTACTTC
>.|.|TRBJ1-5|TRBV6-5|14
CASSSTGVGQPQHF
TGTGCCAGCAGCTCTACAGGAGTCGGGCAGCCCCAGCATTTT
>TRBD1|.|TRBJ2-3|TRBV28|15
CASSWPQGASDTQYF
TGTGCCAGCAGTTGGCCCCAGGGGGCTTCAGATACGCAGTATTTT
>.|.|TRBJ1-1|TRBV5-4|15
CASSSDFSVNTEAFF
TGTGCCAGCAGCTCAGACTTCAGTGTGAACACTGAAGCTTTCTTT
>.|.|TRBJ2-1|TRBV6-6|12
CASRPLAIEQFF
TGTGCCAGCAGGCCTCTAGCGATTGAGCAGTTCTTC
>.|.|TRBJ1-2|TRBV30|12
CAWSAQNYGYTF
TGTGCCTGGAGTGCCCAGAACTATGGCTACACCTTC
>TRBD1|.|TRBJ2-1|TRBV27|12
CASSRNGDREFF
TGTGCCAGCAGCCGCAATGGGGACAGGGAGTTCTTC
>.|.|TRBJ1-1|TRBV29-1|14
CSVAKWEENTEAFF
TGCAGCGTTGCGAAGTGGGAAGAGAACACTGAAGCTTTCTTT
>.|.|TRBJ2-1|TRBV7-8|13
CASSRPGRNEQFF
TGTGCCAGCAGCCGGCCGGGGAGGAATGAGCAGTTCTTC
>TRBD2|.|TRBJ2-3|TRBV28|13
CAWGTSGGDTQYF
TGTGCCTGGGGGACTAGCGGGGGAGATACGCAGTATTTT
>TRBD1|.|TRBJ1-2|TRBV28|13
CASQTGGKYGYTF
TGTGCCAGCCAGACAGGGGGCAAGTATGGCTACACCTTC
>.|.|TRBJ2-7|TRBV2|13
CASEAIAAYEQYF
TGTGCCAGCGAGGCCATAGCGGCCTACGAGCAGTACTTC
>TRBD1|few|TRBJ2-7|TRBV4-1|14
CASSQTGTAYEQYF
TGCGCCAGCAGCCAAACCGGGACAGCCTACGAGCAGTACTTC
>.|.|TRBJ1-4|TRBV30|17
CAWSEGRGKGSNEKLFF
TGTGCCTGGAGTGAAGGTCGGGGAAAGGGGTCTAATGAAAAACTGTTTTTT
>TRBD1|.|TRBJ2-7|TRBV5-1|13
CASSWTGSYEQYF
TGCGCCAGCAGCTGGACAGGGTCCTACGAGCAGTACTTC
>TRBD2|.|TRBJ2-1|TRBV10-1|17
CASSDQERGASYNEQFF
TGCGCCAGCAGTGATCAGGAGCGGGGGGCCTCCTACAATGAGCAGTTCTTC
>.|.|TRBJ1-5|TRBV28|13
CASSLGSNQPQHF
TGTGCCAGCAGTTTGGGGAGCAATCAGCCCCAGCATTTT
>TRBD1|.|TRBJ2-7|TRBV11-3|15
CASSQGTGSAYEQYF
TGTGCCAGCAGCCAGGGGACAGGGTCGGCTTACGAGCAGTACTTC
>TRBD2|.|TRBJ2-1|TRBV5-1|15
CASSSSGSSYNEQFF
TGCGCCAGCAGTTCGAGCGGGAGCTCCTACAATGAGCAGTTCTTC
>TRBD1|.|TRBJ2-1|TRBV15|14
CATSRGTGFNEQFF
TGTGCCACCAGCAGGGGGACAGGTTTCAATGAGCAGTTCTTC
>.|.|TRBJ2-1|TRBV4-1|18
CASSQDRIVLAGYNEQFF
TGCGCCAGCAGCCAAGATCGGATTGTACTGGCCGGGTACAATGAGCAGTTCTTC
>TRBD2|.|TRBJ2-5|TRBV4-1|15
CASSSGGAYVTTQYF
TGCGCCAGCAGCAGCGGGGGGGCTTACGTTACGACCCAGTACTTC
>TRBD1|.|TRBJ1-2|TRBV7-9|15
CASSVPRDRDNGYTF
TGTGCCAGCAGCGTACCCCGGGACAGGGATAATGGCTACACCTTC
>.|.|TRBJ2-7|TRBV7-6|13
CATQAQGYDEQYF
TGTGCCACCCAGGCCCAGGGGTATGACGAGCAGTACTTC
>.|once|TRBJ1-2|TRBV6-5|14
CASSYSQGSYGYTF
TGTGCCAGCAGTTACTCGCAGGGCTCCTATGGCTACACCTTC
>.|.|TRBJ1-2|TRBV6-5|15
CASSYLAAGDYGYTF
TGTGCCAGCAGTTACCTGGCTGCGGGCGACTATGGCTACACCTTC
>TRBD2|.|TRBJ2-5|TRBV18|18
CASSPFGLAVRYQETQYF
TGTGCCAGCTCACCATTTGGACTAGCGGTACGGTACCAAGAGACCCAGTACTTC
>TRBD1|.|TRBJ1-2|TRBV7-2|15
CASSLFKGAAYGYTF
TGTGCCAGCAGCTTATTTAAGGGGGCGGCCTATGGCTACACCTTC
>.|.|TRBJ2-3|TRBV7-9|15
CASSTDRTSTDTQYF
TGTGCCAGCAGCACAGACAGGACTAGCACAGATACGCAGTATTTT